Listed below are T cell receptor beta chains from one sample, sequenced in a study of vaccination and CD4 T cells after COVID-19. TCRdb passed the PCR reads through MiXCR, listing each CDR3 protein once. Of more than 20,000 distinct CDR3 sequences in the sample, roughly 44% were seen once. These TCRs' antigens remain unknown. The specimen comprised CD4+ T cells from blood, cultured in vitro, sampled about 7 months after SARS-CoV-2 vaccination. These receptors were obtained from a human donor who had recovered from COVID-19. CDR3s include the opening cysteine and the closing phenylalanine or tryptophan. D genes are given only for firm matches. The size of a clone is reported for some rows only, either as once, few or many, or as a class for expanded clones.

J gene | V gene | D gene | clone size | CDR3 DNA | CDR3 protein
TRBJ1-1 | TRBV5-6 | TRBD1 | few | TGTGCCAGCAGCTCGGGACAGGTGAACACTGAAGCTTTCTTT | CASSSGQVNTEAFF
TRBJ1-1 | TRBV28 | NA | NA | TGTGCCAGCAGCCCTTCCGGGACGGTGAACACTGAAGCTTTCTTT | CASSPSGTVNTEAFF
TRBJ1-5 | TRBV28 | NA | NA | TGTGCCAGCAGCCGCAATCGACGGCTGCTCAATTTAGCCCAGCATTTT | CASSRNRRLLNLAQHF
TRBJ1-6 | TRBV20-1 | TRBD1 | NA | TGCAGTGCTAGCGGTATGCAACAGGGGGGTAATTCACCCCTCCACTTT | CSASGMQQGGNSPLHF
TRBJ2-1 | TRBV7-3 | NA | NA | TGTGCCAGCAGCTTCGCGCCAACCCACAATGAGCAGTTCTTC | CASSFAPTHNEQFF
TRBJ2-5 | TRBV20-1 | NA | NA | TGCAGTGCTACAGGGGAAGAGACCCAGTACTTC | CSATGEETQYF
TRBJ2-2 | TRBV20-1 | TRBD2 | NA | TGCAGTGCTAGAATGGGACTAGGGGTCGGGGAGCTGTTTTTT | CSARMGLGVGELFF
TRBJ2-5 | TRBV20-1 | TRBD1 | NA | TGCAGTGCTTCTACAGGGGGCGCATGGGAGACCCAGTACTTC | CSASTGGAWETQYF
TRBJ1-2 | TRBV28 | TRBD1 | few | TGTGCCAGCAGTTTCAACTCAATCAGGGGGCAACCCGGTGGCTACACCTTC | CASSFNSIRGQPGGYTF
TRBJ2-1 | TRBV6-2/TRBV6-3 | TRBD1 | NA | TGTGCCAGCAGTTACGACAGGGGAACCTACAATGAGCAGTTCTTC | CASSYDRGTYNEQFF
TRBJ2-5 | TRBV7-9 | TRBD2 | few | TGTGCCAGCAGCTTTACCGTGGCTAGCGGGACAGAGACCCAGTACTTC | CASSFTVASGTETQYF
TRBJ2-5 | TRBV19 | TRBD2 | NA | TGTGCCAGTAGTACCCCGGGAGGCCAAGAGACCCAGTACTTC | CASSTPGGQETQYF
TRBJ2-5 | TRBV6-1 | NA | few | TGTGCCAGCAGTGCAAACCAAGAGACCCAGTACTTC | CASSANQETQYF
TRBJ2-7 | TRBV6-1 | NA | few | TGTGCCAGCAGCCTCTACACTTCCTACGAGCAGTACTTC | CASSLYTSYEQYF
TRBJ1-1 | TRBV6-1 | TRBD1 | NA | TGTGCCAGCAGTTTTAACAGGGGTTCCACTGAAGCTTTCTTT | CASSFNRGSTEAFF
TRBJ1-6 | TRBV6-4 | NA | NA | TGTGCCAGCAGTGCCGTGGGGGATAATTCACCCCTCCACTTT | CASSAVGDNSPLHF
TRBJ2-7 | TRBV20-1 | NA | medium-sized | TGCAGTGCTAGAGATCCGGCCCGCGGATTCTCCTACGAGCAGTACTTC | CSARDPARGFSYEQYF
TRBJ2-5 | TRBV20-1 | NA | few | TGCAGTGCAGTGGGAGGGGGGGAGACCCAGTACTTC | CSAVGGGETQYF
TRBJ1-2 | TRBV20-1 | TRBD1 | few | TGCAGTGCGAAGGGACAGAGGGCTACGTATGGCTACACCTTC | CSAKGQRATYGYTF
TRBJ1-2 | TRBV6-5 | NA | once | TGTGCCAGCAGTTTATCATATGGGACAACTGATGGCTACACCTTC | CASSLSYGTTDGYTF
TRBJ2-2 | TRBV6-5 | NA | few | TGTGCCAGCAGTTACTCGAGTGGCGGGACGGCCGGGGAGCTGTTTTTT | CASSYSSGGTAGELFF
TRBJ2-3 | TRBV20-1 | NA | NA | TGCAGTGCTTACACAGATACGCAGTATTTT | CSAYTDTQYF
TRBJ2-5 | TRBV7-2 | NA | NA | TGTGCCAGCAGCTTAAAGACAGGAAGTGAGACCCAGTACTTC | CASSLKTGSETQYF
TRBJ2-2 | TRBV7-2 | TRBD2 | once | TGTGCCAGCAGCTTAGTAGCGGGAGAGGGCGGGGAGCTGTTTTTT | CASSLVAGEGGELFF